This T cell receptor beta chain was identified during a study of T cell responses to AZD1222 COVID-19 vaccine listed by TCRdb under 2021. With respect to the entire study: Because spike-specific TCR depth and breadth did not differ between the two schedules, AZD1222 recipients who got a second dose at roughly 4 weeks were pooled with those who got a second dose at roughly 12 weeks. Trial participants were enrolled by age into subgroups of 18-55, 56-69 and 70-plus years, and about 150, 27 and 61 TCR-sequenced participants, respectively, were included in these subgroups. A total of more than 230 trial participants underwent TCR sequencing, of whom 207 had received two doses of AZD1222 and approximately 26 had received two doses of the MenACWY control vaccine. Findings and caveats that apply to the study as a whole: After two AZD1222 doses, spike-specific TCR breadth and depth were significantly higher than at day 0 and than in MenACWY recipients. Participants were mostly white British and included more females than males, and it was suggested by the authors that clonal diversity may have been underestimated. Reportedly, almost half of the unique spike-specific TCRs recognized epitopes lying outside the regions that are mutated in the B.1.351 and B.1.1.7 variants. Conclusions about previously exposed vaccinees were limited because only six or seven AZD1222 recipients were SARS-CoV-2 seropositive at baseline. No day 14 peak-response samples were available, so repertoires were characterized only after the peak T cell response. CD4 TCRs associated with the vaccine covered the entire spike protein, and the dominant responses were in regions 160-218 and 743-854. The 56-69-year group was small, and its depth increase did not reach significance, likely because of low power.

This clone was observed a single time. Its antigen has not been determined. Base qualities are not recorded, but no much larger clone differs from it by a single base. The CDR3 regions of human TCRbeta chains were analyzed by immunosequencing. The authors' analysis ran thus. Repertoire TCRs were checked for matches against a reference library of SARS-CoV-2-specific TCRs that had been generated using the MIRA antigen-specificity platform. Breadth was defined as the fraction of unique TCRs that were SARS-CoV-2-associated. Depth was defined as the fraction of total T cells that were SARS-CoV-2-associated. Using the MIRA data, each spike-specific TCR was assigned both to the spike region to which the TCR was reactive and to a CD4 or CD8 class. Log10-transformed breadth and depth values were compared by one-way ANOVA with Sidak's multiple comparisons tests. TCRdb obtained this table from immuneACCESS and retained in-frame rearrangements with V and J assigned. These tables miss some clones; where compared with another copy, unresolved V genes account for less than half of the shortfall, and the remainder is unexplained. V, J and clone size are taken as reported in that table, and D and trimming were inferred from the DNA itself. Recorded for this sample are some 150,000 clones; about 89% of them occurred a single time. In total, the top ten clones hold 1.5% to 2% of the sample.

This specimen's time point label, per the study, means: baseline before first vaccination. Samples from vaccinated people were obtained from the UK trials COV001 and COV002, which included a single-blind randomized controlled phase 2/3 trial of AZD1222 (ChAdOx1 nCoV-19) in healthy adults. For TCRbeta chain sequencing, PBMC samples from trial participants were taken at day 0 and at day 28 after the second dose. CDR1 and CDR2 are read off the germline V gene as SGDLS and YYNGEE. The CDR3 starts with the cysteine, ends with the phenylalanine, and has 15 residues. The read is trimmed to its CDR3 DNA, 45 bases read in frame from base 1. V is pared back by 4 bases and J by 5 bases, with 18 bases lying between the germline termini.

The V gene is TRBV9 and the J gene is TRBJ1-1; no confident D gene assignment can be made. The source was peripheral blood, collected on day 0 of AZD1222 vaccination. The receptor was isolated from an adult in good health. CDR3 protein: CASSPQDGGWTEAFF. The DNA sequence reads TGTGCCAGCAGCCCCCAGGACGGAGGGTGGACTGAAGCTTTCTTT.